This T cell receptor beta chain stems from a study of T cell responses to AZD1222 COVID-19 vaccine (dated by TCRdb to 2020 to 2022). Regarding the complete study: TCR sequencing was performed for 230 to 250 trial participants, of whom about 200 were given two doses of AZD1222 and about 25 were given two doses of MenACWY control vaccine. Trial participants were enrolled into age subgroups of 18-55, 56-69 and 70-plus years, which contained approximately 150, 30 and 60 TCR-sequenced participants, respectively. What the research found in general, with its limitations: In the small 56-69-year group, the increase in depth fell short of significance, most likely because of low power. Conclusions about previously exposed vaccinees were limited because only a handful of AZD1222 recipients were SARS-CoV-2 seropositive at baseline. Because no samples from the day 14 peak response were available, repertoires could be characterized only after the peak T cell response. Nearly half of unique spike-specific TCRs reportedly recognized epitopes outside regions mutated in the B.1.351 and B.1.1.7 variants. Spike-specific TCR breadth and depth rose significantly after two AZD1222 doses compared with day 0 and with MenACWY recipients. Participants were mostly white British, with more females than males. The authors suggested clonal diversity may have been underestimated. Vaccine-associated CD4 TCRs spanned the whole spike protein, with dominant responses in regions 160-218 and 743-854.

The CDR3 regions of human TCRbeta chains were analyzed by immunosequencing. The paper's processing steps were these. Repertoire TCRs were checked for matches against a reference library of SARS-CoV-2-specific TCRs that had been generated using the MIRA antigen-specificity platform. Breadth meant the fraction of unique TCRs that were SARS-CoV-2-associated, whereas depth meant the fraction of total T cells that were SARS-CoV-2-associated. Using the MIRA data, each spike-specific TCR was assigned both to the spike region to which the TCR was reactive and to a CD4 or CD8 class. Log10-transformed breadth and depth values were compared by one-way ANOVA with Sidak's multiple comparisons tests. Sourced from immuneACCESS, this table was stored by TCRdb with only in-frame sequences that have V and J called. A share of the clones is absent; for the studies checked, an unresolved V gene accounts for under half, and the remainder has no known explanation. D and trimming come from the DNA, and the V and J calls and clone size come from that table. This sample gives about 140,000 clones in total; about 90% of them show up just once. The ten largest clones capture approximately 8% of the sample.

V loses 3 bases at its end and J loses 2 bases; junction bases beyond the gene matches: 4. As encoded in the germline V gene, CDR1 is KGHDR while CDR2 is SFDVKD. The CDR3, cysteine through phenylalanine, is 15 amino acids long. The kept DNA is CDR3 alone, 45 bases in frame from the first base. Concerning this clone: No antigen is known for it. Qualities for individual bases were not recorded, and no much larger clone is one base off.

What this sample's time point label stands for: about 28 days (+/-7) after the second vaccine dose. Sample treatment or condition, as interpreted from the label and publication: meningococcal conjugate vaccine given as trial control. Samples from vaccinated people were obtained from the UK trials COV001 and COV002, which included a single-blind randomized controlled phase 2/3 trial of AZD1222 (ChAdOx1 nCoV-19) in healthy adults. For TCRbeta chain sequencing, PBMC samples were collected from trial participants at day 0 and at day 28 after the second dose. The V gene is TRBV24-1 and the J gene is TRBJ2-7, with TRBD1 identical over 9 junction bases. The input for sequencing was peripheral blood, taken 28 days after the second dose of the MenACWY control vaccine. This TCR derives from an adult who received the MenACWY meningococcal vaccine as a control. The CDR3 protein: CATSDGGQGAYEQYF. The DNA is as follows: TGTGCCACCAGTGATGGGGGACAGGGAGCCTACGAGCAGTACTTC.